These 22 T cell receptor beta chains originate from one sample sequenced in a study of breast tumors, draining lymph nodes, adjacent tissues. Each CDR3 protein is one row after TCRdb ran MiXCR on the multiplex PCR reads. The sample includes about 220,000 distinct CDR3 sequences, around 34% of them seen just once. Samples came from axillary lymph nodes draining the breast cancer. Sequenced sample: axillary lymph node tissue. These receptors all come from a female donor with breast cancer. Some clones in this sample may be carry-over from other donors' samples.

V is TRBV30 and J is TRBJ2-1; D is undetermined. Germline-derived CDR1 and CDR2 are GTSNPN and SVGIG (reference sequence). The CDR3 runs to 10 residues. The V gene lost 2 bases and the J gene lost 10 bases, with 6 bases spanning the gap. The CDR3 DNA reads as TGTGCCTGGAGTCGGACCGAGCAGTTCTTC. Translated, it gives CAWSRTEQFF.

The V and J genes are TRBV7-2 and TRBJ2-6, with no clear D. CDR1 and CDR2 (germline): SGHTA, FQGNSA. The CDR3 runs to 13 residues. V shed 5 bases and J shed 4 bases, with 6 bases lying between them. CDR3 nucleotides: TGTGCCAGCAGCGCGACAGGGGCCAACGTCCTGACTTTC. Protein product: CASSATGANVLTF.

This clonotype has a count of ten or more. Mismatch with germline at one junction end may stem from a read error. Here the CDR3 DNA reads TGTGCCAGCAGCCTCGAGGGGGGACAAACAATGGCGGGCTGTCGCGATTTT. Its translation is CASSLEGGQTMAGCRDF. The chain couples TRBV7-3 to TRBJ1-5; maybe TRBD1 (6 bases). Germline V lookup: CDR1 SGHTA, CDR2 FQGTGA. The CDR3 totals 17 residues.

This clonotype was recorded many times. The chain couples TRBV20-1 to TRBJ1-2, with D perhaps matching TRBD1 (6 bases). V lost 3 bases and J lost 4, with 15 bases in between. CDR3 size: 14 residues. Germline CDR1 DFQATT, CDR2 SNEGSKA (reference sequence). As DNA, the CDR3 is TGCAGTGCTAGCTTACAGGGTTCGGTCTATGGCTACACCTTC. This sequence encodes CSASLQGSVYGYTF.

This clonotype was observed many times. The chain uses TRBV7-8 and TRBJ2-1; TRBD2 matches at 9 bases. The V gene's germline CDR1 is SGHVS and CDR2 FQNEAQ. Trimming cost V 5 bases and J 0 bases; bases outside gene matches: 5. The length of the CDR3 is 16 residues. DNA of the CDR3: TGTGCCAGCAGCCGTTTAGCGGGAGACTCCTACAATGAGCAGTTCTTC. It specifies CASSRLAGDSYNEQFF.

This clonotype was recorded many times. The chain recombines TRBV5-6 with TRBJ2-7; no clear D gene. V dropped 1 base and J dropped 1 base, with 9 bases sitting between them. CDR1 is SGHDT and CDR2 is YYEEEE in the germline V gene. This CDR3 region has 14 residues. The DNA of the CDR3 is TGTGCCAGCAGCTTGTCTTACGGTTCCTACGAGCAGTACTTC. Protein sequence: CASSLSYGSYEQYF.

This clonotype was counted a few times. A much more abundant neighbour one base away suggests this may be a read error. The chain carries TRBV20-1 and TRBJ1-2; 8 bases match TRBD1. The CDR3 is 16 amino acids. Unmatched junction bases numbered 16, after V lost 6 bases and J lost 4 bases. CDR1 and CDR2 (germline): DFQATT, SNEGSKA (reference sequence). The CDR3 bases are TGCAGTGCACCCGACGCACAGACAGGGGCCCGCTATGGCTACACCTTC. Translated, it gives CSAPDAQTGARYGYTF.

This clonotype occurred a few times. The chain links TRBV20-1 to TRBJ2-7; 13 nucleotides line up with TRBD2. V lost 6 bases and J lost 4; bases outside the gene matches: 9. This CDR3 is built from 15 residues. Germline V gene data show CDR1 as DFQATT and CDR2 as SNEGSKA (reference sequence). The CDR3: CSARLAGGPFYEQYF. Written as DNA, the CDR3 is TGCAGTGCGCGACTAGCGGGGGGTCCGTTTTACGAGCAGTACTTC.

Comments on this clonotype: The final CDR3 position lacks the conserved phenylalanine or tryptophan, pointing to a likely read error. The chain links TRBV20-1 to TRBJ1-3; 7 bases match TRBD1. V was clipped by 2 bases and J by 8 bases; unmatched bases: 12. The CDR3 runs 15 residues. CDR1 is DFQATT and CDR2 is SNEGSKA in the germline V gene (reference sequence). CDR3 amino acids: CSARMGQNYGYTIYL. The CDR3 DNA follows: TGCAGTGCTAGAATGGGACAGAACTATGGCTACACCATATATCTT.

This clonotype was picked up many times. The rearrangement uses TRBV24-1 and TRBJ2-1; 12 bases fit TRBD1. The CDR3 loop spans 14 amino acids. V lost 9 bases, J lost 7 bases, and 6 bases stayed unmatched. Germline V gives CDR1 KGHDR, CDR2 SFDVKD. The CDR3, as DNA: TGTGCCACCGACCTGGGACAGGGGGCGAATGAGCAGTTCTTC. This encodes CATDLGQGANEQFF.

The rearrangement joins TRBV25-1 to TRBJ2-2, with TRBD2 matching over 11 bases. The germline gives CDR1 MGHDK, CDR2 SYGVNS. The CDR3 is 13 amino acids. CDR3 residues: CAKLAGGTGELFF. The CDR3 DNA reads TGTGCTAAGCTAGCGGGGGGCACCGGGGAGCTGTTTTTT.

The CDR3 protein is CASSERGGRTDIQYF. The DNA for the CDR3 is TGTGCCAGCAGTGAGCGGGGGGGCCGGACGGACATTCAGTACTTC. The rearrangement joins TRBV7-9 to TRBJ2-4, with TRBD2 matching 10 bases. The CDR3 contains 15 residues. V lost 6 bases to trimming and J lost 8 bases; unmatched junction nucleotides: 10. Germline CDR1 SEHNR, CDR2 FQNEAQ (reference sequence).

Ten or more counts support this clonotype. The chain employs TRBV9 and TRBJ2-2; D may be TRBD1 or TRBD2 (6 bases each). The length of the CDR3 is 17 residues. V shed 1 base and J shed 0 bases, with 13 bases lying between them. The germline V gene encodes CDR1 SGDLS and CDR2 YYNGEE. The CDR3 here is CASSVKGGNPNTGELFF. Here the CDR3 DNA reads TGTGCCAGCAGCGTAAAAGGGGGGAACCCGAACACCGGGGAGCTGTTTTTT.

This clonotype was picked up many times. The chain links TRBV4-1 to TRBJ1-2; maybe TRBD1 (5 bases). The CDR3 runs to 16 residues. The V end was cut by 0 bases, the J end by 4 bases, with 15 bases between. Germline V gives CDR1 MGHRA, CDR2 YSYEKL. The DNA of the CDR3 is TGCGCCAGCAGCCAAGATCATAGCAGGGCAGCCTATGGCTACACCTTC. Translated, it gives CASSQDHSRAAYGYTF.

The sample holds many counts of this clonotype. The chain employs TRBV7-8 and TRBJ1-5, with a possible D match to TRBD1 (5 bases). The ends were cut back, 1 base at V and 7 bases at J, with 17 bases in the middle. Germline V gene sequence: CDR1 SGHVS, CDR2 FQNEAQ. This CDR3 has 16 residues. The CDR3 protein is CASSLGGRRGEQPQHF. The DNA of the CDR3 is TGTGCCAGCAGCTTAGGGGGACGGAGGGGTGAACAGCCCCAGCATTTT.

Many counts were recorded for this clonotype. The rearrangement links TRBV7-9 to TRBJ1-5; maybe TRBD1 (6 bases). CDR3 length equals 18 residues. V was trimmed by 3 bases and J by 4 bases, leaving 22 bases between them. Germline-derived CDR1 and CDR2 are SEHNR and FQNEAQ (reference sequence). CDR3 sequence: CASSFYPLGGGFNQPQHF. The CDR3 DNA is TGTGCCAGCAGCTTCTACCCCTTGGGAGGGGGGTTTAATCAGCCCCAGCATTTT.

The chain employs TRBV6-5 and TRBJ2-7; a possible D gene is TRBD2 (5 bases). With 5 bases removed from V and 5 bases from J, the gap between germline ends came to 16 bases. This CDR3 region has 14 residues. Germline assignment: CDR1 MNHEY and CDR2 SVGAGI. The CDR3 spells CASSPRRGNHEQYF. The CDR3, as DNA: TGTGCCAGCAGTCCCCGACGGGGTAACCACGAGCAGTACTTC.

Of note for this clonotype: The junction departs from the called germline gene at one end, perhaps through a read error. The chain links TRBV7-8 to TRBJ1-2, with TRBD1 as a possible D gene (5 bases). The CDR3 loop spans 14 amino acids. Looked up from germline, CDR1 is SGHVS and CDR2 is FQNEAQ. CDR3 coding DNA: TGTGCCAGCAGTTTAGGTGTAGGGACTCTCGGCTACACCTTC. Translating it yields CASSLGVGTLGYTF.

This clonotype was seen more than once but under ten times. The J gene is TRBJ2-5, the V gene TRBV7-8; 16 nucleotides line up with TRBD2. Germline V gene data show CDR1 as SGHVS and CDR2 as FQNEAQ. The length of the CDR3 is 17 residues. With 0 bases clipped from V and 3 bases from J, the junction kept 1 base outside the gene matches. DNA of the CDR3: TGTGCCAGCAGCTTAGCGGGACTAGCGGGAGGGAAAGAGACCCAGTACTTC. Amino acids: CASSLAGLAGGKETQYF.

The V and J genes are TRBV3-1 and TRBJ2-1; D assignment may be TRBD1 or TRBD2 (5 bases each). The length of the CDR3 is 14 residues. The V and J ends lost 2 bases and 8 bases respectively, with 13 bases between them. Germline V gene lookup returns CDR1 LGHDT and CDR2 YNNKEL (reference sequence). The CDR3 nucleotides are TGTGCCAGCAGCCAAAGAGGGAGCAGGGATGAGCAGTTCTTC. Its translation: CASSQRGSRDEQFF.

This clonotype has more than one count but fewer than ten. A read error may explain this, as a much larger clone is one base away. J is TRBJ2-2 and V is TRBV20-1, with TRBD2 matching 9 bases. Germline CDR1 DFQATT, CDR2 SNEGSKA (reference sequence). The CDR3 length is 14 residues. CDR3 in DNA: TGCAGTGCAGCCGGGACTAGCAACACCGCGGAGCTGTTTTTT. Translating it yields CSAAGTSNTAELFF.

The J gene is TRBJ2-5, the V gene TRBV19, with D uncertain. This CDR3 spans 14 amino acids. Trimming left V 3 bases short and J 4 bases short, with 12 bases between. From germline, CDR1 is LNHDA and CDR2 SQIVND (reference sequence). The CDR3 here is CASSMQRFGETQYF. CDR3 DNA sequence: TGTGCCAGTAGTATGCAAAGGTTTGGAGAGACCCAGTACTTC.